The 15 T cell receptor beta chains given below trace back to one sample, sequenced in a study of response to subunit inactivated influenza vaccine. TCRdb re-called the RT-PCR reads with MiXCR, one entry per CDR3 protein. The sample yields over 150,000 distinct CDR3 sequences, about 10% seen once. Material: CD8+ T cells sorted from PBMCs, obtained roughly 24 months after vaccination. The receptors stem from a man between 45 and 75 years old who received an inactivated influenza vaccine.

This clonotype appeared many times. This chain joins TRBV12-3 or TRBV12-4 and TRBJ1-2; D is possibly TRBD1 (5 bases). V lost 2 bases and J lost 5, with 9 bases in between. The CDR3 runs to 13 residues. The CDR3: CASSLPGIYGYTF. The DNA for the CDR3 is TGTGCCAGCAGTTTACCAGGGATATATGGCTACACCTTC.

This clonotype showed up many times. The chain recombines TRBV5-6 with TRBJ2-1; 10 bases fit TRBD1. This CDR3 has 15 residues. Trimming cost V 1 base and J 4 bases; bases outside gene matches: 2. Germline CDR1 reads SGHDT; CDR2 reads YYEEEE. CDR3 protein: CASSLTGQGYNEQFF. The CDR3 DNA follows: TGTGCCAGCAGCTTGACGGGACAGGGGTACAATGAGCAGTTCTTC.

This clonotype was found many times. V and J are TRBV27 and TRBJ2-5, with D maybe TRBD1 (6 bases). Germline CDR1 MNHEY, CDR2 SMNVEV (reference sequence). The CDR3 contains 15 residues. The V and J ends lost 4 bases and 7 bases respectively, with 19 bases between them. The CDR3, as DNA: TGTGCCAGCAGTTCCAGGGCAGGGGTCTATGTGACCCAGTACTTC. As protein: CASSSRAGVYVTQYF.

This clonotype has more than one count but fewer than ten. V usage is TRBV11-2 and J usage is TRBJ2-1, with D unclear. Germline loops: CDR1 SGHAT, CDR2 FQNNGV. CDR3 length: 16 amino acids. V was cut by 1 base and J by 8 bases, with 18 bases left in between. The CDR3 coding sequence is TGTGCCAGCAGCTTAGTCTCCTCTTCGTCTAGGGATGAGCAGTTCTTC. Translation: CASSLVSSSSRDEQFF.

V usage is TRBV5-1 and J usage is TRBJ2-5; D unclear. The CDR3 consists of 15 residues. The germline CDR1 and CDR2 sequences are SGHRS and YFSETQ. V was clipped by 0 bases and J by 1 base, with 10 bases between them. The CDR3 sequence is CASSLAQATQETQYF. The CDR3 coding sequence is TGCGCCAGCAGCTTGGCGCAGGCCACCCAAGAGACCCAGTACTTC.

The J gene is TRBJ1-4, the V gene TRBV20-1; 8 bases are shared with TRBD1. Germline-derived CDR1 and CDR2 are DFQATT and SNEGSKA (reference sequence). CDR3 size: 15 residues. V lost 0 bases, J lost 7 bases, and 7 bases stayed unmatched. The CDR3 reads CSARDYSQGGEKLFF. The CDR3 region has the DNA TGCAGTGCTAGAGATTATTCACAGGGGGGTGAAAAACTGTTTTTT.

The genes are TRBV20-1 and TRBJ2-7; D unresolved. Trimming left V 3 bases short and J 0 bases short, with 9 bases between. The CDR3 totals 13 residues. Germline-derived CDR1 and CDR2 are DFQATT and SNEGSKA (reference sequence). The CDR3 DNA follows: TGCAGTGCTAGGGACCGAAACTCCTACGAGCAGTACTTC. This encodes CSARDRNSYEQYF.

This clonotype was counted a single time. The junction departs from germline at one end; a sequencing error may be responsible. V is TRBV28 and J is TRBJ2-7; D perhaps matches TRBD2 (5 bases). CDR3 length equals 13 residues. Germline assignment: CDR1 MDHEN and CDR2 SYDVKM. The DNA for the CDR3 is TGTGCCAGCCGGGGTTGGGCCTCCTACGAGCGGTACTTC. It is translated as CASRGWASYERYF.

The genes are TRBV5-5 and TRBJ1-5; D unresolved. This CDR3 region has 14 residues. V shed 4 bases and J shed 9 bases, with 17 bases lying between them. Germline V CDR1 and CDR2: SGHKS, YYEKEE (reference sequence). The CDR3 bases are TGTGCCAGCAGCCCTGGGGTGCCCTGTGGGCCCCAGCATTTT. As protein: CASSPGVPCGPQHF.

V usage is TRBV2 and J usage is TRBJ1-1, with 7 bases lining up with TRBD1. The length of the CDR3 is 15 residues. V was pared by 5 bases and J by 3 bases, with 9 bases of the junction left unmatched. The germline gives CDR1 SNHLY, CDR2 FYNNEI. CDR3 region: CASSLQGSMDTEAFF. In DNA, the CDR3 is TGTGCCAGCAGTCTACAGGGGAGCATGGACACTGAAGCTTTCTTT.

This clonotype was observed many times. This rearrangement joins TRBV10-3 to TRBJ2-2; the D is unclear. V shed 0 bases and J shed 4 bases, with 6 bases lying between them. The CDR3 has 14 residues. Germline values: CDR1 ENHRY, CDR2 SYGVKD. This chain's CDR3 is CAISESQVTGELFF. In DNA form, the CDR3 reads TGTGCCATCAGTGAGTCGCAGGTCACCGGGGAGCTGTTTTTT.

The rearrangement links TRBV9 to TRBJ2-1, with 10 bases aligning to TRBD2. The V gene end was trimmed by 3 bases and the J gene end by 0 bases; junction bases not matched to a gene: 3. CDR3 length: 16 residues. The germline V gene has CDR1 SGDLS and CDR2 YYNGEE. CDR3 protein: CASSAGLAHSYNEQFF. CDR3 bases: TGTGCCAGCAGCGCGGGACTAGCGCACTCCTACAATGAGCAGTTCTTC.

This clonotype showed up many times. The V call is TRBV5-6, the J call TRBJ2-7; a weak D match, TRBD1 (5 bases). V lost 1 base to trimming and J lost 5 bases, with 13 bases between them. Per the germline V gene, CDR1 is SGHDT and CDR2 is YYEEEE. CDR3 length equals 14 residues. The DNA for the CDR3 is TGTGCCAGCAGCTTGCAGGGCACGGTACACGAGCAGTACTTC. This encodes CASSLQGTVHEQYF.

The chain combines TRBV5-8 with TRBJ1-1; D gene uncertain. The length of the CDR3 is 9 residues. CDR1 is SGHTS, CDR2 YDEGEE, per germline. The germline V and J ends were trimmed by 6 bases and 8 bases, with 5 bases remaining between them. Here the CDR3 reads CASTGEAFF. The CDR3, as DNA: TGTGCCAGCACCGGGGAAGCTTTCTTT.

This clonotype has at least ten counts. V is TRBV10-3 and J is TRBJ2-5, with a tentative D call TRBD2 (5 bases). The V gene lost 2 bases and the J gene lost 4 bases, with 11 bases spanning the gap. Per the germline V gene, CDR1 is ENHRY and CDR2 is SYGVKD. The CDR3 consists of 14 residues. The CDR3 reads CAISETGERETQYF. The CDR3 DNA sequence: TGTGCCATCAGTGAGACCGGGGAGAGAGAGACCCAGTACTTC.